This record looks at one TCR beta chain sequence and its context. Per the authors' pipeline: Scientists estimated how many nucleated cells there were by amplifying reference gene primers. Generated by immunoSEQ multiplex PCR, the TCRdb table keeps only in-frame clones and is missing some. D and trimming come from the DNA, and the V and J calls and clone size come from that table. The sample records about 370,000 clones, about 90% being singletons. This record comes from a study of blood T cell repertoires in COVID-19. Looking at the study overall: COVID-19 samples collected from the United States, Italy and Spain covered acute and convalescent phases. PBMCs, B-cell-depleted T cells, or T cells provided the cDNA or gDNA that made up the material.

The TCR comes from a woman in her twenties or thirties who had recovered from COVID-19. Sequenced sample: PBMCs or T cells enriched from blood (not recorded which).

CDR3 nucleotides: TGTGCCAGCAGTACTGCCGGGACAGGGGGACACGAGCAGTACTTC. Encoded protein: CASSTAGTGGHEQYF. The chain joins TRBV6-5 to TRBJ2-7; 11 bases align to TRBD1. The CDR3 sequence is 15 residues long. Germline assignment: CDR1 MNHEY and CDR2 SVGAGI. Trimming took 5 bases from V and 5 from J; bases not matched to a gene: 8.